The 13 T cell receptor beta chains given below trace back to one sample, sequenced in a study of shared clonotypes between healthy human individuals (dated by TCRdb to about 2020). The method behind the library was the immunoSEQ multiplex PCR assay. The source is immuneACCESS, and TCRdb retained only in-frame sequences with V and J called. Part of the clones is not carried over; for the studies checked, unresolved V genes explain less than half of this, and the remainder is unexplained. The sample table holds a few million clones, of which around nine tenths were seen once. The top ten constitute 0.14% of the sample. The sequencing sample was made of naive CD4+ T cells sorted from blood. This sample's cell subset or site label indicates: CD45RA+ positively selected. All receptors derive from a man younger than 30 in good health.

The chain has TRBV28 and TRBJ1-6; D might be TRBD1 (5 bases). Deletions cut 8 bases from V and 7 bases from J, with 18 bases between. Germline assignment: CDR1 MDHEN and CDR2 SYDVKM. There are 15 residues in the CDR3. The CDR3 DNA sequence: TGTGCCAGCCACCCCGGGGCGTCTGGGAATTCACCCCTCCACTTT. It encodes CASHPGASGNSPLHF. Variable domain in full (rest from reference TRBV28 and TRBJ1-6): DVKVTQSSRYLVKRTGEKVFLECVQDMDHENMFWYRQDPGLGLRLIYFSYDVKMKEKGDIPEGYSVSREKKERFSLILESASTNQTSMYLCASHPGASGNSPLHFGNGTRLTVT.

The rearrangement joins TRBV2 to TRBJ2-7, with no clear D. This CDR3 is built from 13 residues. Germline lookup yields CDR1 SNHLY and CDR2 FYNNEI. Between the trimmed V and J ends, which lost 7 bases and 2 bases, there was a span of 12 bases. In DNA, the CDR3 is TGTGCCAGCAACACAGTGACCACCTACGAGCAGTACTTC. Its translation: CASNTVTTYEQYF.

The rearrangement uses TRBV27 and TRBJ1-6; D ambiguous. V was pared by 5 bases and J by 10 bases, with 18 bases between. CDR1 and CDR2 (germline): MNHEY, SMNVEV (reference sequence). The CDR3 consists of 15 residues. This CDR3 reads CASSRTVSYNSPLHF. The CDR3 nucleotides are TGTGCCAGCAGTCGAACGGTCTCATACAACTCACCCCTCCACTTT.

In its sample, this clone was seen once. The CDR3 region is CASSQYRLAGDQDEQFF. The CDR3 nucleotides read TGCGCCAGCAGTCAATATCGACTAGCGGGGGACCAAGATGAGCAGTTCTTC. This chain connects TRBV23-1 to TRBJ2-1, with TRBD2 identical over 12 bases. TRBV23-1 is classed as an ORF, of uncertain function. CDR3 size: 17 residues. The J segment lost 8 bases and the V segment lost 1 base, leaving 9 bases of the junction unmatched.

V usage is TRBV5-1 and J usage is TRBJ2-2; D call uncertain. V lost 1 base and J 1 base, leaving 5 bases between the germline ends. CDR1 and CDR2 from the germline V gene are SGHRS and YFSETQ. The CDR3 has 14 amino acids. As DNA, the CDR3 is TGCGCCAGCAGCTTGCCAAAGAACACCGGGGAGCTGTTTTTT. This gives the protein CASSLPKNTGELFF.

The chain's CDR3 is CASSPPTGRERNEQYF. For the CDR3, the DNA is TGTGCCAGCTCACCACCGACAGGGCGCGAGAGAAACGAGCAGTACTTC. The J gene is TRBJ2-7, the V gene TRBV18; 7 nucleotides line up with TRBD1. Germline-derived CDR1 and CDR2 are KGHSH and LQKENI. V lost 0 bases, J lost 5 bases, and 10 bases stayed unmatched. The CDR3 covers 16 residues.

The genes are TRBV6-5 and TRBJ1-4, with 8 bases matching TRBD1. The CDR3 extends over 16 amino acids. With 2 bases clipped from V and 0 bases from J, the junction kept 2 bases outside the gene matches. Germline CDR1 MNHEY, CDR2 SVGAGI. The CDR3 reads CASSYAQGATNEKLFF. The CDR3 nucleotides are TGTGCCAGCAGTTACGCACAGGGGGCAACTAATGAAAAACTGTTTTTT.

This chain connects TRBV7-9 to TRBJ1-2; tentatively, D is TRBD1 (5 bases). The CDR3 totals 12 residues. The ends were cut back, 1 base at V and 12 bases at J, with 12 bases in the middle. CDR1 is SEHNR and CDR2 is FQNEAQ in the germline V gene (reference sequence). Written as DNA, the CDR3 is TGTGCCAGCAGCTTAGATTCGCGCAGGGACACCTTC. Protein product: CASSLDSRRDTF.

This clone appeared a few times. Other DNA variants within this sample encode the same CDR3. This sequence joins TRBV6-5 and TRBJ1-1, with D uncertain. Trimming stripped 0 bases from V and 2 bases from J, with 7 bases between. This CDR3 is built from 14 residues. CDR1 and CDR2 from the germline V gene are MNHEY and SVGAGI. CDR3 sequence reads: CASSYSAGNTEAFF. The CDR3 bases are TGTGCCAGCAGTTACTCGGCGGGAAACACTGAAGCTTTCTTT.

The CDR3 DNA reads TGTGCCAGCAGCTTAGAGGGGGCTGTGAACACTGAAGCTTTCTTT. This translates into CASSLEGAVNTEAFF. The chain carries TRBV7-8 and TRBJ1-1; 7 nucleotides align to TRBD1. Germline V gives CDR1 SGHVS, CDR2 FQNEAQ. The length of the CDR3 is 15 residues. The V segment lost 1 base and the J segment 0 bases; nucleotides outside the gene matches: 2.

The V gene is TRBV28, the J gene TRBJ2-3, with 9 bases matching TRBD2. Germline trimming cut 5 bases from V and 4 bases from J; bases unmatched to any gene: 7. The germline gives CDR1 MDHEN, CDR2 SYDVKM. This CDR3 is built from 15 residues. CDR3: CASSSSGRKADTQYF. CDR3 nucleotide sequence: TGTGCCAGCAGTAGTAGCGGGAGAAAGGCAGATACGCAGTATTTT. The variable domain in full, with the rest retrieved from reference TRBV28 and TRBJ2-3, is DVKVTQSSRYLVKRTGEKVFLECVQDMDHENMFWYRQDPGLGLRLIYFSYDVKMKEKGDIPEGYSVSREKKERFSLILESASTNQTSMYLCASSSSGRKADTQYFGPGTRLTVL.

The CDR3 nucleotides read TGTGCCAGCGAGTGGGGCCGCATGAACACTGAAGCTTTCTTT. This gives the protein CASEWGRMNTEAFF. J is TRBJ1-1 and V is TRBV7-9; perhaps TRBD1 as D (5 bases). Trimming shortened V by 8 bases and J by 0 bases, and 13 bases separated the two germline ends. The CDR3 sequence is 14 residues long. The germline V gene has CDR1 SEHNR and CDR2 FQNEAQ (reference sequence). Supplemented by reference TRBV7-9 and TRBJ1-1, the full variable domain reads DTGVSQNPRHKITKRGQNVTFRCDPISEHNRLYWYRQTLGQGPEFLTYFQNEAQLEKSRLLSDRFSAERPKGSFSTLEIQRTEQGDSAMYLCASEWGRMNTEAFFGQGTRLTVV.

The chain carries TRBV10-3 and TRBJ1-1; 7 positions match TRBD1. The CDR3 contains 15 residues. With 6 bases clipped from V and 0 bases from J, the junction kept 7 bases outside the gene matches. Germline loops: CDR1 ENHRY, CDR2 SYGVKD. CDR3 sequence (DNA): TGTGCCATCAGACCGGACAGGTCCATGAACACTGAAGCTTTCTTT. This sequence encodes CAIRPDRSMNTEAFF.